This T cell receptor beta chain comes out of a study of CD8 T cells in ankylosing spondylitis. Trimming took 4 bases from V and 4 from J; bases not matched to a gene: 7. Looked up from germline, CDR1 is SGHTA and CDR2 is FQGTGA. The CDR3 length is 15 residues. TCRdb passed the 5' RACE reads through MiXCR, listing each CDR3 protein once. The top ten clones hold approximately 0.46% of a sample with 700,000 to 1,000,000 distinct CDR3 sequences, 12% of them seen once. Study-wide results and caveats: Relatively rare in peripheral blood, disease-linked clones were also CD8+. Seemingly characteristic of ankylosing spondylitis blood was a TCR beta motif consisting of about 8 highly homologous variants.

This clonotype has only a few counts. Antigen: not known. Material: blood, either unsorted or a sorted T cell fraction (not recorded which). This chain uses TRBV7-3 with TRBJ1-1, with 9 bases matching TRBD1. The sequence derives from a male donor with ankylosing spondylitis. CDR3 loop: CASSSSTGGITEAFF. DNA for the CDR3: TGTGCCAGCAGCTCCTCGACAGGGGGGATCACTGAAGCTTTCTTT.